This TCR beta chain was observed in a study of blood T cell repertoires in COVID-19 (dated by TCRdb to the early 2020s). The study in broad terms: Samples from collaborators originated in the United States, Italy and Spain and spanned both the acute and convalescent phases of COVID-19. The material from the prospective study consisted of cDNA or gDNA derived from T cells, B-cell-depleted T cells, or PBMCs. The dataset comprised deeply sampled blood TCRbeta repertoires from subjects exposed to, actively infected with, or recovered from COVID-19. The repertoires were released in a freely available public database meant as a resource for research on the immune response to SARS-CoV-2. Samples came from the ongoing ImmuneRACE study (first 160 participants) plus 1,254 subjects from 6 global collaborators. Sample metadata almost always included a de-identified subject ID, COVID-19 status, age in years and sex. Where available, HLA class I and class II types were obtained from metadata supplied by the sample provider rather than from assay-based typing.

Overall study outcomes, separate from this receptor: The amount of clinical and demographic metadata varied by source and participant and was provided uncurated.

Note on this clone: Its antigen is currently not known. Base qualities are missing; no much larger clone stands one base away.

Looking up the germline V gene yields CDR1 SGHTA and CDR2 FQGNSA. From its cysteine to its phenylalanine, the CDR3 spans 15 amino acids. Of the read, only the CDR3 DNA is kept; its 45 bases are in frame from base 1. Here V drops 4 bases and J drops 2 bases, and the junction holds 5 bases not matched to any gene. Collaborating institutions collected whole blood in K2EDTA tubes following their own protocols. For TCRbeta analysis, collaborators shipped samples as frozen whole blood, isolated PBMCs, or DNA extracted from either of those sample types. The immunoSEQ Assay, a bias-controlled multiplex PCR, was used to amplify TCRbeta CDR3 regions from genomic DNA. As for the original processing: The number of nucleated cells in each sample was estimated from the amplification of reference gene primers within the assay. To quantify the absolute abundance of each unique TCRbeta CDR3 rearrangement, sequence reads were collapsed and filtered. For each sample, productive Simpson clonality was calculated as the square root of Simpson's diversity index over productive rearrangements. TCRdb provides this immuneACCESS table in a form limited to in-frame rearrangements. Some clones are lacking; in checked studies, under half of them reflect an unresolved V gene, and why the rest are absent is not known. That table is the source of V, J and clone size, and D and trimming were worked out from the DNA. Counted in this sample were over 200,000 clones; roughly 86% of them appeared once. The ten largest clones capture less than 3.5% of the sample.

Recombination linked TRBV7-2 to TRBJ2-1, and TRBD2 matches 7 of the central bases. The TCR originated in a woman aged 60 to 75 with acute or convalescent COVID-19. Sequencing was carried out using peripheral blood. The nucleotide sequence is TGTGCCAGCAGCTCCACTAGCGCTCCCTACAATGAGCAGTTCTTC. Its translation is CASSSTSAPYNEQFF.